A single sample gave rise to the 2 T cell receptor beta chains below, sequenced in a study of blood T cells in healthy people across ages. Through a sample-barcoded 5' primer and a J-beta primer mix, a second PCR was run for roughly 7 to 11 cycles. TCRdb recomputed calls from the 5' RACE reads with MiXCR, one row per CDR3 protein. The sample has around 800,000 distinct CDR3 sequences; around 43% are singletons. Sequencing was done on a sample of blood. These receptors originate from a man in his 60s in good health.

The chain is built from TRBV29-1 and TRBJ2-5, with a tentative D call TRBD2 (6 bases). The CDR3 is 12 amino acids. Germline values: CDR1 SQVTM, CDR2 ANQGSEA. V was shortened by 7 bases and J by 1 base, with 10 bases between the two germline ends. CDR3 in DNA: TGCAGCGGGAGGGTTACCCAAGAGACCCAGTACTTC. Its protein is CSGRVTQETQYF.

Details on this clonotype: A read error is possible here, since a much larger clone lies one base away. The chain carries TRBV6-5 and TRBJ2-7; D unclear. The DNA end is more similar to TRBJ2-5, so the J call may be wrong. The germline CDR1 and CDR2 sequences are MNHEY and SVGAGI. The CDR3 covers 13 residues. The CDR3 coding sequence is TGTGCCAGCAGTTACTTGGATCGAGAGACCCAGTACTTC. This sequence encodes CASSYLDRETQYF.